One sample yielded the 7 T cell receptor beta chains listed below, sequenced in a study of blood T cell repertoires in COVID-19. Here immunoSEQ multiplex PCR was the method, and the copy in TCRdb shows in-frame clones only, minus some. The sample carries 100,000 to 150,000 clones, roughly four fifths recorded once. Material for sequencing was peripheral blood. All receptors derive from a man aged 25-40 years with COVID-19, enrolled during active disease.

The chain combines TRBV5-1 with TRBJ1-2; TRBD1 aligns across 9 bases. Losses at the gene ends were 1 base for V and 8 bases for J; bases not matched to a gene: 21. The germline gives CDR1 SGHRS, CDR2 YFSETQ. CDR3 size: 19 residues. CDR3 loop: CASSLTWTGEEGGRRGYTF. The CDR3 DNA reads TGCGCCAGCAGCTTGACTTGGACAGGGGAGGAGGGAGGAAGGAGAGGCTACACCTTC.

The V and J genes are TRBV24-1 and TRBJ1-2; 9 nucleotides agree with TRBD1. This CDR3 spans 15 amino acids. Germline lookup yields CDR1 KGHDR and CDR2 SFDVKD. J was trimmed by 3 bases and V by 4 bases; bases with no gene match: 5. The CDR3 nucleotides are TGTGCCACCAGTGAAGAAACAGGGGGCGACTATGGCTACACCTTC. Translated: CATSEETGGDYGYTF.

This rearrangement joins TRBV2 to TRBJ1-4; TRBD1 matches 8 bases. CDR3 length: 13 amino acids. Trimming removed 7 bases from V and 8 bases from J; junction bases left unmatched: 6. CDR1 is SNHLY and CDR2 is FYNNEI in the germline V gene. CDR3: CASTQDRGEKLFF. The CDR3 DNA is TGTGCCAGCACTCAAGACAGGGGAGAAAAACTGTTTTTT.

The chain links TRBV19 to TRBJ1-3, with unresolved D. V was clipped by 4 bases and J by 0 bases, with 7 bases between them. The CDR3 is 14 amino acids. CDR1 LNHDA and CDR2 SQIVND come from the germline V gene (reference sequence). This CDR3 reads CASSTMSSGNTIYF. The CDR3 coding sequence is TGTGCCAGTAGTACAATGAGCTCTGGAAACACCATATATTTT.

V usage is TRBV3-1 (or the pseudogene TRBV3-2) and J usage is TRBJ2-7, with unresolved D. CDR1 and CDR2 from the germline V gene are LGHDT and YNNKEL (reference sequence). The CDR3 consists of 14 residues. V shed 1 base and J shed 1 base, with 8 bases lying between them. The CDR3 coding sequence is TGTGCCAGCAGCCAAGGCGATATATCCTACGAGCAGTACTTC. Protein sequence: CASSQGDISYEQYF.

This clone was seen a single time. The chain recombines TRBV5-1 with TRBJ1-1, with D perhaps matching TRBD1 (5 bases). V was clipped by 4 bases and J by 6 bases, with 19 bases between them. Germline-derived CDR1 and CDR2 are SGHRS and YFSETQ. There are 15 residues in the CDR3. CDR3 in DNA: TGCGCCAGCAGCCTAGGGACTGGACATTCGGCTGAAGCTTTCTTT. Residues: CASSLGTGHSAEAFF.

This sequence joins TRBV3-1 (or the pseudogene TRBV3-2) and TRBJ1-4; D unclear. The germline V gene has CDR1 LGHDT and CDR2 YNNKEL (reference sequence). The V end was cut by 3 bases, the J end by 7 bases, with 6 bases between. The CDR3 totals 12 residues. The CDR3 DNA reads as TGTGCCAGCAGCCATAGCCCTGAAAAACTGTTTTTT. Translating it yields CASSHSPEKLFF.